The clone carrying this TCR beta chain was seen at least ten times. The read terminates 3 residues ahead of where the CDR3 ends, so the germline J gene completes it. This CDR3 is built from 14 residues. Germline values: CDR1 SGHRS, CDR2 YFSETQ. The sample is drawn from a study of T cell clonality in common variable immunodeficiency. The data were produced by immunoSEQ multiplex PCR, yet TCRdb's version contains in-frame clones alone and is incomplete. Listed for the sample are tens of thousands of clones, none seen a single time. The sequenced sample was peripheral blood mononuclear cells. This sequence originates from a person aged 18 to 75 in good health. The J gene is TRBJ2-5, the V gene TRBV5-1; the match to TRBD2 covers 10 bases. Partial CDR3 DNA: TGCGCCAGCAGCGGGGAGGGACTAGCGTCAACC. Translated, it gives CASSGEGLAST. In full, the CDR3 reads CASSGEGLASTQYF. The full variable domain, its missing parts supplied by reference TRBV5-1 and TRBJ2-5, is KAGVTQTPRYLIKTRGQQVTLSCSPISGHRSVSWYQQTPGQGLQFLFEYFSETQRNKGNFPGRFSGRQFSNSRSEMNVSTLELGDSALYLCASSGEGLASTQYFGPGTRLLVL.